This record concerns one T cell receptor beta chain sequence. Its matching antigen is unknown. This record comes from a study of naive and memory T cell subsets. Study results and caveats: Naive repertoires, especially CD8, held a few larger clonotypes, possibly memory cells re-expressing CD45RA. Expression changes during T cell differentiation may affect RNA-based TCR counts. Clonotypes here are unpaired alpha or beta chain sequences.

The beta constant-region primer was an equimolar mix of two oligonucleotides covering TRBC1 and TRBC2. Four rounds of PCR amplified the ligated cDNA using nested alpha and beta constant-region primers plus SP2. TCRdb re-called the UMI-ligation and nested PCR reads with MiXCR, one entry per CDR3 protein. The sample lists 85,000 to 130,000 distinct CDR3 sequences, about 14% occurring once. The CDR3 is 14 amino acids. Germline CDR1 SGDLS, CDR2 YYNGEE. Deletions cut 3 bases from V and 5 bases from J, with 14 bases between. Sequencing was performed on naive CD8+ T cells from blood. The chain links TRBV9 to TRBJ2-5, with D perhaps TRBD2 (6 bases). The source is a human donor in good health. The CDR3 sequence: CASSASGARETQYF. The CDR3 DNA reads TGTGCCAGCAGCGCATCGGGAGCGCGGGAGACCCAGTACTTC.